Below are 16 T cell receptor beta chains sequenced from a single sample in a study of OX40 agonist ivuxolimab in advanced cancers. Sequencing used immunoSEQ multiplex PCR; TCRdb keeps in-frame clones, though not all of them. The sample carries nearly 85,000 clones, approximately 87% recorded once. Sequences were derived from CD4+ or CD8+ T cells sorted from blood, sampled in a trial of the OX40 agonist ivuxolimab. These TCRs come from an adult with an advanced solid tumor such as melanoma, head and neck, liver or kidney cancer.

The gene calls are TRBV6-6 and TRBJ1-5; 10 bases agree with TRBD1. The junction had 5 bases not matched to a gene; V was cut back by 2 bases and J by 7 bases. Germline CDR1 is MNHNY and CDR2 is SVGAGI (reference sequence). The CDR3 totals 15 residues. CDR3 nucleotides: TGTGCCAGCAGTTACAGGGACAGGGGAAGACAGCCCCAGCATTTT. It encodes CASSYRDRGRQPQHF.

The rearrangement links TRBV5-1 to TRBJ2-5, with 8 bases that match TRBD2. Unmatched junction bases numbered 5, after V lost 0 bases and J lost 1 base. Germline-derived CDR1 and CDR2 are SGHRS and YFSETQ. This CDR3 is 16 amino acids long. The DNA for the CDR3 is TGCGCCAGCAGCTTGGGATCGGGAGGGACCCAAGAGACCCAGTACTTC. Encoded protein: CASSLGSGGTQETQYF.

CDR3 in amino acids: CAVGGGGTTGELFF. The CDR3 bases are TGTGCCGTAGGAGGCGGGGGGACTACCGGGGAGCTGTTTTTT. This sequence joins TRBV7-9 and TRBJ2-2, with 8 positions matching TRBD2. V trimming: 11 bases; J trimming: 5 bases; junction bases outside the gene matches: 10. CDR1 SEHNR and CDR2 FQNEAQ come from the germline V gene (reference sequence). The CDR3 consists of 14 residues.

V gene TRBV30 combines with J gene TRBJ1-4, with D hard to call. CDR3 length: 13 residues. Trimming left V 3 bases short and J 1 base short, with 6 bases between. Germline V gene data show CDR1 as GTSNPN and CDR2 as SVGIG (reference sequence). This CDR3 reads CAWRVETNEKLFF. The CDR3 coding sequence is TGTGCCTGGAGAGTGGAAACTAATGAAAAACTGTTTTTT.

This chain connects TRBV5-4 to TRBJ1-1; D unclear. The V gene lost 1 base and the J gene lost 6 bases, with 7 bases spanning the gap. Germline V gene data show CDR1 as SGHNT and CDR2 as YYREEE (reference sequence). The CDR3 spans 12 residues. The CDR3 bases are TGTGCCAGCAGCTTGTCATTCGCTGAAGCTTTCTTT. Residues: CASSLSFAEAFF.

This sequence joins TRBV7-9 and TRBJ1-2; D not resolved. V lost 1 base and J 4 bases, leaving 4 bases between the germline ends. Germline V CDR1 and CDR2: SEHNR, FQNEAQ (reference sequence). CDR3 length: 12 residues. CDR3: CASSLDSYGYTF. DNA of the CDR3: TGTGCCAGCAGCTTAGATTCCTATGGCTACACCTTC. Based on the CDR3 plus reference TRBV7-9 and TRBJ1-2, the full variable domain is DTGVSQNPRHKITKRGQNVTFRCDPISEHNRLYWYRQTLGQGPEFLTYFQNEAQLEKSRLLSDRFSAERPKGSFSTLEIQRTEQGDSAMYLCASSLDSYGYTFGSGTRLTVV.

The chain couples TRBV7-3 to TRBJ1-4; TRBD1 aligns across 9 bases. V lost 4 bases to trimming and J lost 7 bases; unmatched junction nucleotides: 4. From germline, CDR1 is SGHTA and CDR2 FQGTGA. This CDR3 spans 14 amino acids. DNA for the CDR3: TGTGCCAGCAGCTCAGGGACAGGGACTGAAAAACTGTTTTTT. This translates into CASSSGTGTEKLFF.

The genes are TRBV7-2 and TRBJ2-3; D remains ambiguous. The CDR3 consists of 13 residues. V dropped 5 bases and J dropped 6 bases, with 12 bases sitting between them. CDR1 is SGHTA and CDR2 is FQGNSA in the germline V gene. The CDR3 DNA is TGTGCCAGCAGCACCTTTAGGGATGATACGCAGTATTTT. Protein sequence: CASSTFRDDTQYF.

The V gene is TRBV7-3, the J gene TRBJ1-2, with TRBD1 as a possible D gene (5 bases). V dropped 4 bases and J dropped 2 bases, with 11 bases sitting between them. Germline CDR1 SGHTA, CDR2 FQGTGA. The CDR3 spans 14 residues. Here the CDR3 reads CASSSGTVNYGYTF. In DNA, the CDR3 is TGTGCCAGCAGCTCCGGGACGGTGAACTATGGCTACACCTTC.

Notes on this clone: The junction does not match germline at one end; this may be a read error. The chain carries TRBV2 and TRBJ1-2, with TRBD1 matching over 7 bases. Germline V lookup: CDR1 SNHLY, CDR2 FYNNEI. The CDR3 spans 13 residues. Here the CDR3 reads CASSEGTAYGYTF. The CDR3 region has the DNA TGTGCCAGCAGCGAAGGGACAGCCTATGGCTACACCTTC.

The chain combines TRBV6-5 with TRBJ2-1, with unresolved D. V lost 7 bases and J 7 bases, leaving 14 bases between the germline ends. This CDR3 has 13 amino acids. The V gene's germline CDR1 is MNHEY and CDR2 SVGAGI. CDR3 sequence (DNA): TGTGCCAGCATCTCCGGAGCCTCGAATGAGCAGTTCTTC. Encoded protein: CASISGASNEQFF.

This chain links TRBV6-9 with TRBJ1-2; D is ambiguous. V lost 6 bases and J lost 5, with 13 bases in between. Germline V gives CDR1 MNHGY, CDR2 SVAAGI. The length of the CDR3 is 13 residues. CDR3 DNA: TGTGCCAGCAGCGAAGCCCTAGGGTATGGCTACACCTTC. It specifies CASSEALGYGYTF.

The DNA for the CDR3 is TGTGCCAGCAGTGGGACTAGCGGGGGGGCCCGGACCGGGGAGCTGTTTTTT. Its translation: CASSGTSGGARTGELFF. The J gene is TRBJ2-2, the V gene TRBV6-1, with 15 bases aligning to TRBD2. Germline V lookup: CDR1 MNHNS, CDR2 SASEGT. The V segment lost 4 bases and the J segment 5 bases; nucleotides outside the gene matches: 5. This CDR3 region has 17 residues.

This clone has a single count. The chain is built from TRBV2 and TRBJ1-5; weak D call: TRBD1 (6 bases). The CDR3 runs 13 residues. V was trimmed by 5 bases and J by 3 bases, leaving 8 bases between them. The germline gives CDR1 SNHLY, CDR2 FYNNEI. Here the CDR3 DNA reads TGTGCCAGCAGTCGGACAGACAATCAGCCCCAGCATTTT. This codes for CASSRTDNQPQHF.

J is TRBJ1-6 and V is TRBV5-1; 7 bases match TRBD1. J lost 7 bases, V lost 6 bases, and 10 bases had no gene match. CDR3 length: 15 residues. CDR1 SGHRS and CDR2 YFSETQ come from the germline V gene. The chain's CDR3 is CASTLSPGQNSPLHF. CDR3 nucleotide sequence: TGCGCCAGCACCCTATCTCCGGGACAGAATTCACCCCTCCACTTT. Variable domain in full (rest from reference TRBV5-1 and TRBJ1-6): KAGVTQTPRYLIKTRGQQVTLSCSPISGHRSVSWYQQTPGQGLQFLFEYFSETQRNKGNFPGRFSGRQFSNSRSEMNVSTLELGDSALYLCASTLSPGQNSPLHFGNGTRLTVT.

The rearrangement links TRBV19 to TRBJ1-1, with unresolved D. The V end was cut by 6 bases, the J end by 2 bases, with 16 bases between. Germline-derived CDR1 and CDR2 are LNHDA and SQIVND (reference sequence). The CDR3 length is 15 residues. CDR3 sequence (DNA): TGTGCCAGTAGCGCGTCGGCCCTTGGAAACACTGAAGCTTTCTTT. This sequence encodes CASSASALGNTEAFF.